This T cell receptor (beta chain) emerged from a study of tumor-infiltrating lymphocytes in primary liver carcinoma. This CDR3 has 12 residues. A note on this clonotype: A read error may produce the germline difference seen at one junction end.

The investigators made TCR beta cDNA from roughly 460 ng total RNA, using a constant-region primer. Three nested multiplex PCR rounds, a slightly modified ARM-PCR, produced the libraries for TCR beta. A C-beta reverse primer and TRBV1-TRBV30 forward primers served in each of the first two PCR rounds, at ten to eleven cycles apiece. TCRdb re-analysed the multiplex PCR reads in MiXCR, keeping a single row per CDR3 protein. In the table there are around 54,000 distinct CDR3 sequences, around three quarters of which are singletons. Between roughly 17 and 30 mg of unsorted bulk tissue served as the source from which RNA and DNA were co-extracted.

This TCR was sampled from a middle-aged man with primary liver carcinoma and hepatitis B virus infection. The sequenced sample was liver tumor tissue from sampling region 2. The sample's subset: tumor region T2, inferior pole. This chain joins TRBV12-3 or TRBV12-4 and TRBJ2-7, with D perhaps TRBD1 (5 bases). CDR3 coding DNA: TGTGCCAACCACGGCAGGGCCTACGAGCGGTACTTC. It codes for CANHGRAYERYF.